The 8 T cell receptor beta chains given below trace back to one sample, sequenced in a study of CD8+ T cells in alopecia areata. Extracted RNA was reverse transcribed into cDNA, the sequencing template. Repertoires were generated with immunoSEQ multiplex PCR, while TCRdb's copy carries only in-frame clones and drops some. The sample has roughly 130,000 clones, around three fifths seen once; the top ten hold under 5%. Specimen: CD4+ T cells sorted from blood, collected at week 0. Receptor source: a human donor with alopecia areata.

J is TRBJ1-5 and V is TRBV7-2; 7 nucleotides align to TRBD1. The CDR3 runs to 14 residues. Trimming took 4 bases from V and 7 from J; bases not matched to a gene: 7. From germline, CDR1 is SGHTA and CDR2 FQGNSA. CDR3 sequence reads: CASSSLQGRQPQHF. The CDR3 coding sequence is TGTGCCAGCAGCTCACTACAGGGGAGGCAGCCCCAGCATTTT.

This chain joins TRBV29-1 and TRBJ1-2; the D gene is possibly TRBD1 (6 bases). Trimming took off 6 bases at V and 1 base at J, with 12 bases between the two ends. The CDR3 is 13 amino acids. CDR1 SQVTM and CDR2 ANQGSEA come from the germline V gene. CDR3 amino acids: CSVDEDSNYGYTF. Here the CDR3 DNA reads TGCAGCGTCGATGAGGACAGTAACTATGGCTACACCTTC.

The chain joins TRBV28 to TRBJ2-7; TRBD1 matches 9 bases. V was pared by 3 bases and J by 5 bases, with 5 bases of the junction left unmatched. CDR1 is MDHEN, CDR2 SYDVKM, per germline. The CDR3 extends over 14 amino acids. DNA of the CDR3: TGTGCCAGCAGTTTTCTGGGACAGGGCAACGAGCAGTACTTC. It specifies CASSFLGQGNEQYF.

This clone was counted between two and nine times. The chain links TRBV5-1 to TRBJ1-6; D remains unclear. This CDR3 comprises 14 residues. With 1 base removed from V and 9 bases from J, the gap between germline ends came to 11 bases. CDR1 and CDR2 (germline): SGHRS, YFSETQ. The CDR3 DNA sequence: TGCGCCAGCAGCTTGACCCGTCAATCTTCACCCCTCCACTTT. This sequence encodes CASSLTRQSSPLHF.

CDR3 region: CASSPGHFYEQYF. The CDR3 coding sequence is TGTGCCAGTAGTCCTGGGCATTTCTACGAGCAGTACTTC. V usage is TRBV19 and J usage is TRBJ2-7, with D hard to call. The ends were cut back, 5 bases at V and 3 bases at J, with 11 bases in the middle. Germline lookup yields CDR1 LNHDA and CDR2 SQIVND (reference sequence). The CDR3 is made up of 13 amino acids.

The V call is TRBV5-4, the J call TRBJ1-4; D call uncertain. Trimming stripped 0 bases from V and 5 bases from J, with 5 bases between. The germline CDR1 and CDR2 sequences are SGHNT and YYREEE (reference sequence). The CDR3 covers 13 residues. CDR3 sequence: CASSLDPNEKLFF. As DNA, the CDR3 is TGTGCCAGCAGCTTGGATCCGAATGAAAAACTGTTTTTT.

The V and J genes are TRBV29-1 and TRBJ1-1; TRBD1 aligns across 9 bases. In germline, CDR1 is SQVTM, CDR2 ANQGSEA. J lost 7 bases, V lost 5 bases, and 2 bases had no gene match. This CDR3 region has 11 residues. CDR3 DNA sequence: TGCAGCGTTTGGACAGGGGTTGAAGCTTTCTTT. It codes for CSVWTGVEAFF.

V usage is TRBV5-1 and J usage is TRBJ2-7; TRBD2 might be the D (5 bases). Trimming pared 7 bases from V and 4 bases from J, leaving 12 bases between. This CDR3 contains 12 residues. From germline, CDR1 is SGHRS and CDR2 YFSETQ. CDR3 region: CASPEEVYEQYF. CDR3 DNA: TGCGCCAGCCCTGAGGAGGTATACGAGCAGTACTTC. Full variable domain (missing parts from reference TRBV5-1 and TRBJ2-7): KAGVTQTPRYLIKTRGQQVTLSCSPISGHRSVSWYQQTPGQGLQFLFEYFSETQRNKGNFPGRFSGRQFSNSRSEMNVSTLELGDSALYLCASPEEVYEQYFGPGTRLTVT.